The 15 T cell receptor beta chains reported below all come from one sample, sequenced in a study of blood T cells in healthy people across ages. PCR was performed a second time for roughly 7 to 11 cycles using a sample-barcoded 5' primer and a J-beta primer mix. MiXCR, run by TCRdb on the 5' RACE reads, gives a single entry per CDR3 protein. The table shows roughly 700,000 distinct CDR3 sequences, with around 25% occurring only once. These sequences were also reported in another study, on T cells of mothers and their children.

The sample was blood. These TCRs come from a boy aged 5-17 years in good health.

V gene TRBV4-3 combines with J gene TRBJ2-1; D ambiguous. Per germline, CDR1 LGHNA and CDR2 YSLEER. Between the trimmed V and J ends, which lost 0 bases and 2 bases, there was a span of 11 bases. This CDR3 comprises 16 residues. CDR3 sequence (DNA): TGCGCCAGCAGCCAAGATTTAACTTCCCCCTACAATGAGCAGTTCTTC. Translating it yields CASSQDLTSPYNEQFF.

CDR3 sequence reads: CASSKDRNNEQFF. In DNA, the CDR3 is TGTGCCAGCAGCAAAGACCGAAACAATGAGCAGTTCTTC. The chain recombines TRBV7-3 with TRBJ2-7; D not certain. The J call may be incorrect, as the DNA end agrees better with TRBJ2-1. The germline CDR1 and CDR2 sequences are SGHTA and FQGTGA. This CDR3 is 13 amino acids long.

This clonotype has only a few counts. The rearrangement joins TRBV4-1 to TRBJ1-6; TRBD1 matches at 11 bases. The CDR3 contains 15 residues. CDR1 is MGHRA, CDR2 YSYEKL, per germline. V dropped 0 bases and J dropped 10; count of bases not matched to a gene: 2. The CDR3 sequence is CASSQEGQGVSPLHF. CDR3 sequence (DNA): TGCGCCAGCAGCCAAGAGGGACAGGGGGTCTCACCCCTCCACTTT.

The chain combines TRBV7-2 with TRBJ1-6, with TRBD1 as a possible D gene (6 bases). The CDR3 is 19 amino acids. The germline V gene has CDR1 SGHTA and CDR2 FQGNSA. Trimming removed 6 bases at V and 0 bases at J, with 21 bases between. Here the CDR3 DNA reads TGTGCCAGCAGAACCCGGCAGGACAGCAGTCTCTCCTATAATTCACCCCTCCACTTT. Amino acid sequence: CASRTRQDSSLSYNSPLHF.

The chain couples TRBV6-4 to TRBJ2-1; 8 positions agree with TRBD1. Germline CDR1 reads MRHNA; CDR2 reads SNTAGT. The CDR3 consists of 15 residues. V shed 5 bases and J 8 bases; nucleotides not matched to a gene: 11. The CDR3 spells CASSRQGTGVDEQFF. CDR3 nucleotide sequence: TGTGCCAGCAGTCGACAGGGGACAGGTGTCGATGAGCAGTTCTTC.

The chain carries TRBV13 and TRBJ2-7; 8 bases are shared with TRBD1. CDR1 and CDR2 (germline): PRHDT, FYEKMQ (reference sequence). With 5 bases clipped from V and 3 bases from J, the junction kept 12 bases outside the gene matches. CDR3 length equals 16 residues. The DNA of the CDR3 is TGTGCCAGCAGCCCAACCGACAGGGGACGTCGCTACGAGCAGTACTTC. Translated: CASSPTDRGRRYEQYF. Full variable domain (outside the CDR3, taken from reference TRBV13 and TRBJ2-7): AAGVIQSPRHLIKEKRETATLKCYPIPRHDTVYWYQQGPGQDPQFLISFYEKMQSDKGSIPDRFSAQQFSDYHSELNMSSLELGDSALYFCASSPTDRGRRYEQYFGPGTRLTVT.

The CDR3: CASSLIQGGNNEQFF. The CDR3 DNA reads as TGCGCCAGCAGCTTGATCCAGGGGGGGAATAATGAGCAGTTCTTC. This rearrangement joins TRBV5-1 to TRBJ2-1, with D perhaps TRBD1 or TRBD2 (7 bases each). Per the germline V gene, CDR1 is SGHRS and CDR2 is YFSETQ. The CDR3 sequence is 15 residues long. Between the trimmed V and J ends, which lost 1 base and 7 bases, there was a span of 15 bases.

The rearrangement uses TRBV7-3 and TRBJ2-7; D is unresolved. CDR1 and CDR2 (germline): SGHTA, FQGTGA. V shed 5 bases and J shed 7 bases, with 18 bases lying between them. CDR3 length: 14 residues. The CDR3 region is CASSLDKNDGEQYF. DNA of the CDR3: TGTGCCAGCAGCCTAGATAAGAACGATGGTGAGCAGTACTTC.

This clonotype was recorded a few times. This sequence joins TRBV7-2 and TRBJ2-5; maybe TRBD1 (6 bases). The V end lost 4 bases, the J end lost 1 base, and 10 bases lay between the germline ends. CDR3 size: 14 residues. From germline, CDR1 is SGHTA and CDR2 FQGNSA. CDR3 DNA sequence: TGTGCCAGCAGCTCCGAGACAGGCCAAGAGACCCAGTACTTC. Protein sequence: CASSSETGQETQYF.

The V and J genes are TRBV6-2 or TRBV6-3 and TRBJ2-7; 9 bases agree with TRBD1. Germline V gives CDR1 MNHEY, CDR2 SVGEGT. J was trimmed by 11 bases and V by 4 bases; bases with no gene match: 9. CDR3 length: 13 residues. CDR3 nucleotide sequence: TGTGCCAGCAGTTTCCTTCACGGGGACAGGGAGTACTTC. Translation gives CASSFLHGDREYF.

The gene calls are TRBV29-1 and TRBJ2-3, with 7 bases matching TRBD2. Germline CDR1 SQVTM, CDR2 ANQGSEA. The CDR3 length is 14 residues. V was clipped by 6 bases and J by 3 bases; unmatched bases: 9. DNA for the CDR3: TGCAGCGTAGTTGACGGGGAGGGTACAGATACGCAGTATTTT. Amino acid sequence: CSVVDGEGTDTQYF.

This clonotype has more than one count but fewer than ten. J is TRBJ2-5 and V is TRBV7-9; a weak D match, TRBD1 (5 bases). CDR1 and CDR2 (germline): SEHNR, FQNEAQ (reference sequence). The CDR3 length is 14 residues. V lost 0 bases, J lost 5 bases, and 10 bases lay in between. CDR3 bases: TGTGCCAGCAGCTTAGCGGGCAGGGTGGAGACCCAGTACTTC. This sequence encodes CASSLAGRVETQYF.

The chain has TRBV7-9 and TRBJ2-2; TRBD2 might be the D (6 bases). From germline, CDR1 is SEHNR and CDR2 FQNEAQ (reference sequence). The CDR3 has 18 residues. Deletions cut 1 base from V and 4 bases from J, with 19 bases between. CDR3 protein: CASSLGLLAPNGTGELFF. In DNA, the CDR3 is TGTGCCAGCAGCTTAGGGTTGCTAGCGCCAAACGGCACCGGGGAGCTGTTTTTT.

The V gene is TRBV11-1, the J gene TRBJ2-7; TRBD1 or TRBD2 may be the D gene (5 bases each). The V gene's germline CDR1 is SGHAT and CDR2 FQDESV (reference sequence). Trimming stripped 5 bases from V and 5 bases from J, with 16 bases between. This CDR3 comprises 14 residues. CDR3 region: CASSEPGTADEQYF. The CDR3 DNA follows: TGTGCCAGCAGCGAGCCAGGGACGGCAGACGAGCAGTACTTC.

The V gene is TRBV20-1, the J gene TRBJ2-5, with D possibly being TRBD1 (5 bases). The DNA end lines up better with TRBJ2-7; the J call may be wrong. This CDR3 is 14 amino acids long. CDR1 and CDR2 from the germline V gene are DFQATT and SNEGSKA (reference sequence). The CDR3 DNA follows: TGCAGTGCTAGAGACTTGGACAACTCCTACGAGCAGTACTTC. Its protein product is CSARDLDNSYEQYF.